A single sample is the source of the 29 T cell receptor beta chains below, sequenced in a study of blood T cell repertoires in COVID-19. TCRdb's copy holds only in-frame clones and misses some; the assay was immunoSEQ multiplex PCR. Seen here are just over 65,000 clones, just under 90% observed once, and the top ten hold over 1.2%. Sequenced input: peripheral blood. The receptor set was obtained from a man aged 60-69 years with acute or convalescent COVID-19.

The chain is built from TRBV27 and TRBJ1-2; tentatively, D is TRBD1 (5 bases). Trimming cost V 2 bases and J 2 bases, with 9 bases left between them. The CDR3 is made up of 14 amino acids. The germline V gene has CDR1 MNHEY and CDR2 SMNVEV (reference sequence). The CDR3 sequence: CASSLTRANYGYTF. CDR3 DNA sequence: TGTGCCAGCAGTTTAACCAGGGCGAACTATGGCTACACCTTC.

J is TRBJ1-4 and V is TRBV6-5; 10 bases line up with TRBD1. CDR3 size: 15 residues. Germline trimming cut 6 bases from V and 7 bases from J; bases unmatched to any gene: 8. Germline lookup yields CDR1 MNHEY and CDR2 SVGAGI. Here the CDR3 DNA reads TGTGCCAGCAGACCCGACAGGGGGCTTGTTGAAAAACTGTTTTTT. Its protein is CASRPDRGLVEKLFF.

This clone has a single count. V usage is TRBV7-9 and J usage is TRBJ2-2; 8 positions agree with TRBD1. Looked up from germline, CDR1 is SEHNR and CDR2 is FQNEAQ (reference sequence). The CDR3 length is 17 residues. Trimming removed 3 bases from V and 5 bases from J; junction bases left unmatched: 11. Written as DNA, the CDR3 is TGTGCCAGCAGCTTGGACAGGGTGGCTTACTGGACCGGGGAGCTGTTTTTT. It yields the protein CASSLDRVAYWTGELFF.

The J gene is TRBJ2-2, the V gene TRBV27; a possible D gene is TRBD1 (6 bases). The length of the CDR3 is 14 residues. V was clipped by 5 bases and J by 4 bases, with 11 bases between them. Per the germline V gene, CDR1 is MNHEY and CDR2 is SMNVEV (reference sequence). The CDR3: CASSITGSTGELFF. DNA for the CDR3: TGTGCCAGCAGTATTACAGGGAGCACCGGGGAGCTGTTTTTT.

V usage is TRBV10-2 and J usage is TRBJ2-1; TRBD2 matches at 7 bases. Germline values: CDR1 WSHSY, CDR2 SAAADI. The CDR3 contains 12 residues. Germline trimming cut 5 bases from V and 12 bases from J; bases unmatched to any gene: 7. DNA for the CDR3: TGCGCCAGCAGTCTGACTAGCTCCGGGCAGTTCTTC. Protein: CASSLTSSGQFF.

The chain has TRBV3-1 (or the pseudogene TRBV3-2) and TRBJ2-5; perhaps TRBD2 as D (7 bases). CDR1 and CDR2 (germline): LGHDT, YNNKEL (reference sequence). Trimming removed 5 bases at V and 2 bases at J, with 12 bases between. There are 14 residues in the CDR3. The chain's CDR3 is CASSGGGPQETQYF. The CDR3 DNA reads TGTGCCAGCAGCGGGGGGGGCCCTCAAGAGACCCAGTACTTC.

The rearrangement links TRBV5-1 to TRBJ2-5, with 8 bases lining up with TRBD2. CDR3 size: 14 residues. J gave up 2 bases and V 4 bases, and 4 bases lay outside the gene matches. CDR1 and CDR2 (germline): SGHRS, YFSETQ. CDR3 sequence (DNA): TGCGCCAGCAGCCCCAGCGGGGGACAAGAGACCCAGTACTTC. Its translation: CASSPSGGQETQYF.

The rearrangement links TRBV19 to TRBJ2-2, with 7 bases lining up with TRBD2. This CDR3 region has 15 residues. The germline CDR1 and CDR2 sequences are LNHDA and SQIVND (reference sequence). V shed 10 bases, J shed 4 bases, and the junction held 12 bases outside the gene matches. CDR3 residues: CATEGAGNLTGELFF. In DNA, the CDR3 is TGTGCCACCGAAGGAGCGGGGAATCTCACCGGGGAGCTGTTTTTT.

This clone was detected once. The chain recombines TRBV11-2 with TRBJ1-3; unclear D gene. This CDR3 comprises 15 residues. Deletions cut 0 bases from V and 0 bases from J, with 6 bases between. Germline V CDR1 and CDR2: SGHAT, FQNNGV. In DNA, the CDR3 is TGTGCCAGCAGCTTAGACAGATACTCTGGAAACACCATATATTTT. Protein sequence: CASSLDRYSGNTIYF.

This sequence joins TRBV3-1 (or the pseudogene TRBV3-2) and TRBJ1-2, with D possibly TRBD1 on 6 matching bases. The CDR3 extends over 16 amino acids. CDR1 LGHDT and CDR2 YNNKEL come from the germline V gene (reference sequence). V lost 4 bases to trimming and J lost 4 bases, with 19 bases between them. As DNA, the CDR3 is TGTGCCAGCAGCCCCACCAAAAATACAGGGATCTATGGCTACACCTTC. It codes for CASSPTKNTGIYGYTF.

The chain uses TRBV18 and TRBJ2-7; the match to TRBD1 covers 7 bases. Germline V gives CDR1 KGHSH, CDR2 LQKENI. V trimming: 3 bases; J trimming: 2 bases; junction bases outside the gene matches: 7. CDR3 length: 15 amino acids. The CDR3 region has the DNA TGTGCCAGCTCACCGCCGACAGGGAACACCTACGAGCAGTACTTC. It translates to CASSPPTGNTYEQYF.

The chain combines TRBV5-1 with TRBJ1-4; 7 nucleotides line up with TRBD1. Per germline, CDR1 SGHRS and CDR2 YFSETQ. V was pared by 1 base and J by 2 bases, with 2 bases of the junction left unmatched. CDR3 length: 15 residues. The CDR3 protein is CASSLQQGTNEKLFF. The CDR3 bases are TGCGCCAGCAGCTTGCAACAGGGGACTAATGAAAAACTGTTTTTT.

The chain combines TRBV6-1 with TRBJ1-5, with D uncertain. This CDR3 has 14 residues. CDR1 is MNHNS and CDR2 is SASEGT in the germline V gene. V was pared by 0 bases and J by 7 bases, with 10 bases between. CDR3 amino acids: CASSEAWQVQPQHF. The CDR3 DNA reads TGTGCCAGCAGTGAAGCCTGGCAGGTCCAGCCCCAGCATTTT.

This clone was seen more than once but under ten times. The chain recombines TRBV30 with TRBJ2-6, with 9 bases matching TRBD1. CDR3 length: 11 residues. Trimming cost V 3 bases and J 15 bases; bases outside gene matches: 3. The V gene's germline CDR1 is GTSNPN and CDR2 SVGIG (reference sequence). The CDR3 loop reads CAWRDRGALTF. The CDR3 DNA reads as TGTGCCTGGAGGGACAGGGGTGCCCTGACTTTC.

The rearrangement joins TRBV2 to TRBJ1-2; D is ambiguous. The CDR3 consists of 12 residues. Germline lookup yields CDR1 SNHLY and CDR2 FYNNEI. Trimming took off 6 bases at V and 1 base at J, with 6 bases between the two ends. This CDR3 reads CASRGLNYGYTF. DNA of the CDR3: TGTGCCAGCAGGGGCCTTAACTATGGCTACACCTTC.

This clone has only a few counts. The gene calls are TRBV5-1 and TRBJ1-4; D uncertain. The CDR3 length is 15 residues. From germline, CDR1 is SGHRS and CDR2 YFSETQ. The germline V and J ends were trimmed by 4 bases and 0 bases, with 10 bases remaining between them. The CDR3 protein is CASSDTAATNEKLFF. DNA for the CDR3: TGCGCCAGCAGCGACACAGCAGCAACTAATGAAAAACTGTTTTTT.

This chain uses TRBV5-1 with TRBJ2-7; 7 bases are shared with TRBD1. Germline trimming cut 0 bases from V and 6 bases from J; bases unmatched to any gene: 9. This CDR3 has 15 residues. Germline CDR1 is SGHRS and CDR2 is YFSETQ. CDR3 coding DNA: TGCGCCAGCAGCTTGGCCTCGGGACAGCAATCCGAGCAGTACTTC. Translated, it gives CASSLASGQQSEQYF.

This chain joins TRBV11-2 and TRBJ1-2; D may be TRBD1 (5 bases). The germline V and J ends were trimmed by 5 bases and 8 bases, with 15 bases remaining between them. The CDR3 runs 13 residues. Per germline, CDR1 SGHAT and CDR2 FQNNGV. Here the CDR3 reads CASSVDTRHGYTF. CDR3 DNA sequence: TGTGCCAGCAGCGTGGACACCCGACACGGCTACACCTTC.

The chain combines TRBV6-5 with TRBJ2-3; 7 positions agree with TRBD1. This CDR3 contains 14 residues. Germline lookup yields CDR1 MNHEY and CDR2 SVGAGI. V trimming: 6 bases; J trimming: 9 bases; junction bases outside the gene matches: 12. The CDR3, as DNA: TGTGCCAGCAGCTTAGGGGGCCCGGATGTAACGCAGTATTTT. This translates into CASSLGGPDVTQYF.

The V gene is TRBV5-6, the J gene TRBJ2-2, with D possibly being TRBD2 (5 bases). This CDR3 is 14 amino acids long. Germline V gene data show CDR1 as SGHDT and CDR2 as YYEEEE. Trimming stripped 4 bases from V and 5 bases from J, with 12 bases between. CDR3 region: CASSTGLPTGELFF. Here the CDR3 DNA reads TGTGCCAGCAGCACCGGACTTCCAACCGGGGAGCTGTTTTTT.

The genes are TRBV6-1 and TRBJ1-5, with D perhaps matching TRBD1 (5 bases). The germline V and J ends were trimmed by 4 bases and 6 bases, with 22 bases remaining between them. CDR1 and CDR2 from the germline V gene are MNHNS and SASEGT. The CDR3 is made up of 17 amino acids. The CDR3 DNA follows: TGTGCCAGCAGTGTACAGGCAACAGTTTATCGTGGTCAGCCCCAGCATTTT. Its protein is CASSVQATVYRGQPQHF.

This clone was observed once. The chain joins TRBV27 to TRBJ1-1, with D possibly TRBD1 on 5 matching bases. The length of the CDR3 is 14 residues. Deletions cut 5 bases from V and 1 base from J, with 11 bases between. Germline assignment: CDR1 MNHEY and CDR2 SMNVEV (reference sequence). In DNA, the CDR3 is TGTGCCAGCAGTCCTCAGGGAAAGAACACTGAAGCTTTCTTT. Translated: CASSPQGKNTEAFF.

The chain combines TRBV2 with TRBJ1-4; D is ambiguous. CDR3 length: 14 amino acids. The V and J ends lost 5 bases and 4 bases respectively, with 11 bases between them. CDR1 and CDR2 (germline): SNHLY, FYNNEI. The CDR3 coding sequence is TGTGCCAGCAGTCCACAGTTCTTTAATGAAAAACTGTTTTTT. Amino acids: CASSPQFFNEKLFF.

The chain links TRBV6-1 to TRBJ2-7, with D perhaps TRBD1 (6 bases). The CDR3 runs 17 residues. V was cut by 2 bases and J by 3 bases, with 20 bases left in between. From germline, CDR1 is MNHNS and CDR2 SASEGT. The CDR3 loop reads CASSENLGDTYYYEQYF. The CDR3 bases are TGTGCCAGCAGTGAAAATCTAGGGGACACCTACTACTACGAGCAGTACTTC.

This clone was counted only a few times. The same CDR3 is also encoded by other DNA sequences in this sample. V and J are TRBV5-4 and TRBJ2-4; 15 nucleotides align to TRBD2. CDR1 and CDR2 from the germline V gene are SGHNT and YYREEE (reference sequence). There are 17 residues in the CDR3. V lost 4 bases to trimming and J lost 0 bases; unmatched junction nucleotides: 2. The CDR3 sequence is CASSLGLAGGAKNIQYF. In DNA, the CDR3 is TGTGCCAGCAGCCTGGGACTAGCGGGGGGAGCCAAAAACATTCAGTACTTC.

This clone was detected a few times. V and J are TRBV24-1 and TRBJ2-7, with TRBD2 matching over 7 bases. Per the germline V gene, CDR1 is KGHDR and CDR2 is SFDVKD. Trimming at V came to 5 bases and at J to 3 bases, leaving 9 bases not matched to a gene. The CDR3 runs to 15 residues. The chain's CDR3 is CATSAGGGIDYEQYF. The CDR3 DNA reads as TGTGCCACCAGTGCTGGCGGGGGAATCGACTACGAGCAGTACTTC.

The chain carries TRBV19 and TRBJ1-5, with TRBD1 identical over 7 bases. The V and J ends lost 5 bases and 6 bases, in that order; junction bases with no gene match: 7. The CDR3 sequence is 14 residues long. Germline assignment: CDR1 LNHDA and CDR2 SQIVND (reference sequence). The CDR3 DNA follows: TGTGCCAGTAGTGGAGACAGGGACGGTCAGCCCCAGCATTTT. This codes for CASSGDRDGQPQHF.

The V gene is TRBV19, the J gene TRBJ1-4; 9 bases are shared with TRBD1. CDR1 and CDR2 (germline): LNHDA, SQIVND (reference sequence). V shed 9 bases, J shed 7 bases, and the junction held 6 bases outside the gene matches. The CDR3 length is 13 residues. Written as DNA, the CDR3 is TGTGCCAGCCGGGACAGGGTCAGTGAAAAACTGTTTTTT. Translating it yields CASRDRVSEKLFF.

CDR3 sequence: CAWSVELDTTF. The CDR3, as DNA: TGTGCCTGGAGTGTAGAGCTGGACACCACCTTC. The chain has TRBV30 and TRBJ1-2; possible D gene TRBD1, 5 bases. Germline V gene data show CDR1 as GTSNPN and CDR2 as SVGIG (reference sequence). V was clipped by 0 bases and J by 13 bases, with 12 bases between them. The CDR3 is 11 residues long.